In its sample, the clone carrying this TCR beta chain was seen many times. MiXCR re-clonotyped the PCR reads for TCRdb. This table has roughly 98,000 clones, more than 13% appearing once. These data are taken from a study of metastatic and nonmetastatic thyroid tumors. Treatment of any kind had been given to no patient before thyroid surgery. The germline V gene encodes CDR1 SQVTM and CDR2 ANQGSEA. V lost 6 bases and J lost 3; bases outside the gene matches: 9. The CDR3 loop spans 15 amino acids. J is TRBJ1-3 and V is TRBV29-1, with TRBD1 identical over 9 bases. The sequence derives from a female donor with papillary thyroid cancer or a benign thyroid nodule (not recorded which). Some clones in this sample may be carry-over from other donors' samples. The material sequenced was blood. For the CDR3, the DNA is TGCAGCGTGGCCGGGACAGGGTTTTTTGGAAACACCATATATTTT. Amino acid sequence: CSVAGTGFFGNTIYF.